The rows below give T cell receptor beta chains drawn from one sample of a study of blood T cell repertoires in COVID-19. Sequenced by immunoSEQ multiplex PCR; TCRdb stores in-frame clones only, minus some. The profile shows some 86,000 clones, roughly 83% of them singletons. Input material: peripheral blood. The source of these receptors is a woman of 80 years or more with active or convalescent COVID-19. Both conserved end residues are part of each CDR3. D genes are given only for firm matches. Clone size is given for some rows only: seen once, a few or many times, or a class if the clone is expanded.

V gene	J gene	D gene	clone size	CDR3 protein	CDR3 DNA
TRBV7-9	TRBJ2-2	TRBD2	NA	CASTRGVANTGELFF	TGTGCCAGCACCCGGGGGGTTGCGAACACCGGGGAGCTGTTTTTT
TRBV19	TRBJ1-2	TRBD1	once	CASNPLLGQGYGYTF	TGTGCCAGTAACCCCCTCCTGGGACAGGGGTATGGCTACACCTTC
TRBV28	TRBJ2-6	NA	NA	CASSPHRVSGANVLTF	TGTGCCAGCAGTCCCCACAGGGTTTCCGGGGCCAACGTCCTGACTTTC
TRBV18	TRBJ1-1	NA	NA	CASSPRGYGLGITEAFF	TGTGCCAGCTCACCAAGGGGCTACGGTTTGGGGATAACTGAAGCTTTCTTT
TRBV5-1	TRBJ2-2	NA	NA	CASSIGTSNTGELFF	TGCGCCAGCAGCATCGGGACTTCTAACACCGGGGAGCTGTTTTTT
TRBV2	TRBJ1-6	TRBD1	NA	CASIRQGARNSPLHF	TGTGCCAGCATCAGACAGGGGGCCCGAAATTCACCCCTCCACTTT
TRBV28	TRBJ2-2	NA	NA	CASSTDSYTGELFF	TGTGCCAGCAGTACCGACAGTTACACCGGGGAGCTGTTTTTT
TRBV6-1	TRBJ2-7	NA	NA	CASSEFSHSYEQYF	TGTGCCAGCAGTGAATTCAGTCACAGCTACGAGCAGTACTTC
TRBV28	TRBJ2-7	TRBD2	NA	CASSPPGTSGTYEQYF	TGTGCCAGCAGTCCCCCCGGGACTAGCGGAACCTACGAGCAGTACTTC
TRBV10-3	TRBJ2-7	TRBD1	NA	CATWDRVYEQYF	TGTGCCACCTGGGACAGGGTCTACGAGCAGTACTTC
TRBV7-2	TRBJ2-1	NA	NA	CASRSGIDEQFF	TGTGCCAGCAGATCGGGAATCGATGAGCAGTTCTTC
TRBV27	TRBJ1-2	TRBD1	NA	CASSPGTGPRGGYTF	TGTGCCAGCAGTCCGGGGACAGGGCCGAGAGGGGGCTACACCTTC
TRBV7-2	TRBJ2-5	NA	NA	CASSLVSGVRETQYF	TGTGCCAGCAGCCTAGTGTCGGGGGTGCGGGAGACCCAGTACTTC
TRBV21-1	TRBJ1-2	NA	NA	CASSKARPTRRSNYGYTF	TGTGCCAGCAGCAAAGCGCGTCCGACTCGACGCTCTAACTATGGCTACACCTTC
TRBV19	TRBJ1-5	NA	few	CASSIKRENQPQHF	TGTGCCAGTAGTATTAAGCGGGAGAATCAGCCCCAGCATTTT
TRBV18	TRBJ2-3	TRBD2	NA	CASSPSGGRTDTQYF	TGTGCCAGCTCACCGAGTGGCGGGAGGACAGATACGCAGTATTTT
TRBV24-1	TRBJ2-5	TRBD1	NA	CATSDSGTGGGETQYF	TGTGCCACCAGTGATTCAGGGACAGGGGGCGGTGAGACCCAGTACTTC
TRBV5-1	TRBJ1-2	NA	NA	CASSLAESGNYGYTF	TGCGCCAGCAGCTTGGCCGAAAGCGGAAACTATGGCTACACCTTC
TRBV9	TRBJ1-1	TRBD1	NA	CASSTQGAGGTEAFF	TGTGCCAGCAGCACCCAGGGGGCCGGGGGCACTGAAGCTTTCTTT
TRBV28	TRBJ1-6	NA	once	CASSPPVQYYNSPLHF	TGTGCCAGCAGTCCCCCAGTGCAGTACTATAATTCACCCCTCCACTTT
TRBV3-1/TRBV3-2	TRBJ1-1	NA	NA	CASSQSRTAMNTEAFF	TGTGCCAGCAGCCAATCCCGGACAGCGATGAACACTGAAGCTTTCTTT
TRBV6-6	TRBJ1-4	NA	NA	CASSLSHGGPTNEKLFF	TGTGCCAGCAGTCTCTCGCACGGGGGGCCTACTAATGAAAAACTGTTTTTT
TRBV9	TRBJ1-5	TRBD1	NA	CASSVASTGANQPQHF	TGTGCCAGCAGCGTAGCATCGACAGGGGCTAATCAGCCCCAGCATTTT
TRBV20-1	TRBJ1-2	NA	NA	CSAHRAYGYTF	TGCAGTGCCCACAGGGCCTATGGCTACACCTTC
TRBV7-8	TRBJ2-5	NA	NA	CASSLGGGPASQETQYF	TGTGCCAGCAGCTTGGGGGGGGGCCCGGCATCCCAAGAGACCCAGTACTTC
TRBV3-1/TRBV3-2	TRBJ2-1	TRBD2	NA	CASSRTSGSFYNEQFF	TGTGCCAGCAGCAGGACTAGCGGGAGCTTCTACAATGAGCAGTTCTTC
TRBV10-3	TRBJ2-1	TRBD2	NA	CAISERPGLAGGEQFF	TGTGCCATCAGTGAACGACCGGGACTAGCGGGAGGTGAGCAGTTCTTC
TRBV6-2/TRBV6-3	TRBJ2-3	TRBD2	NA	CASSKRGTSGADTQYF	TGTGCCAGCAGCAAACGTGGGACTAGCGGAGCAGATACGCAGTATTTT